This T cell receptor beta chain was documented in a study of human thymus T cells. Study conclusions and caveats: An apparent bias in V and J gene usage was seen in thymic and blood repertoires. Related research described thymic repertoires that were highly overlapping among unrelated individuals.

Resections removed during corrective heart surgery provided the thymus tissue used. Infants served as donors; they were healthy and Finnish and were having corrective surgery for congenital heart defects. With respect to this clone: Its target is unknown.

This CDR3 contains 17 residues. The trim removed 0 bases at V and 2 bases at J, leaving 10 bases unmatched. Germline values: CDR1 LNHNV, CDR2 YYDKDF (reference sequence). The method was immunoSEQ multiplex PCR; TCRdb's version includes in-frame clones alone and lacks a portion of them. The sample yields 70,000 to 75,000 clones, 95% seen once. This sequence originates from a girl under three years old with a congenital heart defect but otherwise immunologically healthy. V gene TRBV15 combines with J gene TRBJ2-7; the match to TRBD2 covers 7 bases. The sample was thymus tissue. The CDR3 loop is CATSRDVRSGITYEQYF. In DNA form, the CDR3 reads TGTGCCACCAGCAGAGATGTACGAAGCGGGATTACCTACGAGCAGTACTTC. The complete variable domain, with remaining parts taken from reference TRBV15 and TRBJ2-7, reads DAMVIQNPRYQVTQFGKPVTLSCSQTLNHNVMYWYQQKSSQAPKLLFHYYDKDFNNEADTPDNFQSRRPNTSFCFLDIRSPGLGDTAMYLCATSRDVRSGITYEQYFGPGTRLTVT.